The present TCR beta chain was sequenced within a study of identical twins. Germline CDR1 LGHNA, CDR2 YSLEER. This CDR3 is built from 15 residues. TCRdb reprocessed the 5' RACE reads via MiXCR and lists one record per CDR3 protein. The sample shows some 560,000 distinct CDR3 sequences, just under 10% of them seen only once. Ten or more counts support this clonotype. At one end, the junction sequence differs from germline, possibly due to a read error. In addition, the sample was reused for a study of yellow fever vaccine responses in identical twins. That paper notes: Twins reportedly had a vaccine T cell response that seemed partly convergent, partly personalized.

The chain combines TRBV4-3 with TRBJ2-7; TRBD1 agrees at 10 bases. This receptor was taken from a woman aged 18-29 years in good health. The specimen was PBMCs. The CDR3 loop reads CASSQDGTGEYGQYF. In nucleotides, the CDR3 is TGCGCCAGCAGCCAAGATGGGACAGGGGAATACGGGCAGTACTTC.